The rows below give T cell receptor beta chains drawn from one sample of a study of PD-1 blockade in classical Hodgkin lymphoma. TCRdb's copy holds only in-frame clones and misses some; the assay was immunoSEQ multiplex PCR. The data show about 29,000 clones, 85% to 90% seen once. The sample was CD4+ T cells from blood, taken at baseline. All receptors derive from a human donor with classical Hodgkin lymphoma. Both conserved end residues are part of each CDR3. The D gene is left open where the match is weak. Expanded clones are given a class, and other clones once, few, many or no size at all.

>-|-|TRBJ2-4|TRBV4-1
CASSHFLLATAKNIQYF
TGCGCCAGCAGCCACTTCCTGCTGGCGACGGCCAAAAACATTCAGTACTTC
>-|-|TRBJ2-7|TRBV6-6
CASTPGAPYEQYF
TGTGCCAGCACCCCGGGAGCCCCCTACGAGCAGTACTTC
>-|-|TRBJ2-3|TRBV11-1
CASSLARASTDTQYF
TGTGCCAGCAGCTTAGCGCGAGCTAGCACAGATACGCAGTATTTT
>-|-|TRBJ1-4|TRBV7-2
CASSLDWVNPDEKLFF
TGTGCCAGCAGCTTAGATTGGGTCAACCCCGATGAAAAACTGTTTTTT
>few|-|TRBJ1-5|TRBV7-9
CASSFQGTADQPQHF
TGTGCCAGCAGCTTTCAAGGGACGGCCGATCAGCCCCAGCATTTT
>-|-|TRBJ2-2|TRBV5-1
CASSPTPDTGELFF
TGCGCCAGCAGCCCCACGCCGGACACCGGGGAGCTGTTTTTT
>-|-|TRBJ2-5|TRBV6-1
CASSVTVGETQYF
TGTGCCAGCAGTGTTACCGTGGGAGAGACCCAGTACTTC
>-|-|TRBJ1-2|TRBV19
CASSTSNAEGYTF
TGTGCCAGTAGTACCTCAAACGCGGAGGGCTACACCTTC
>-|-|TRBJ1-4|TRBV30
CAWRAGHLNEKLFF
TGTGCCTGGAGAGCGGGACACCTTAATGAAAAACTGTTTTTT
>-|TRBD1|TRBJ1-2|TRBV2
CASSEGQAATF
TGTGCCAGCAGTGAGGGACAGGCGGCCACCTTC
>-|-|TRBJ1-6|TRBV18
CASSPDLGGRGSPLHF
TGTGCCAGCTCACCGGACCTGGGTGGCAGGGGCTCACCCCTCCACTTT
>-|-|TRBJ2-2|TRBV29-1
CSVEDQPGELFF
TGCAGCGTTGAAGATCAACCCGGGGAGCTGTTTTTT
>once|TRBD1|TRBJ2-7|TRBV28
CASSPGQVYYEQYF
TGTGCCAGCAGCCCGGGACAGGTGTACTACGAGCAGTACTTC
>-|-|TRBJ2-1|TRBV28
CASSLSTGEQFF
TGTGCCAGCAGTTTAAGCACTGGTGAGCAGTTCTTC
>-|-|TRBJ2-7|TRBV7-2
CASSLDLNSYEQYF
TGTGCCAGCAGCTTAGATTTGAACTCCTACGAGCAGTACTTC
>-|TRBD2|TRBJ2-1|TRBV19
CASSIAGGRFPTNNEQFF
TGTGCCAGTAGTATAGCGGGGGGGCGCTTCCCAACTAACAATGAGCAGTTCTTC
>once|TRBD2|TRBJ2-1|TRBV4-3
CASSQEAAGGPDEQFF
TGCGCCAGCAGCCAAGAAGCAGCGGGAGGGCCAGATGAGCAGTTCTTC
>-|-|TRBJ2-2|TRBV19
CASIGPGELFF
TGTGCCAGTATAGGGCCCGGGGAGCTGTTTTTT
>-|TRBD2|TRBJ2-5|TRBV6-6
CASSYSAGGETQYF
TGTGCCAGCAGTTACTCAGCGGGAGGAGAGACCCAGTACTTC
>-|TRBD1|TRBJ1-5|TRBV19
CASSSPTSRDRVRGNQPQHF
TGTGCCAGTAGTAGCCCAACATCCCGGGACAGGGTCCGGGGCAATCAGCCCCAGCATTTT
>few|-|TRBJ1-1|TRBV2
CASKRITVMNTEAFF
TGTGCCAGCAAACGAATCACGGTCATGAACACTGAAGCTTTCTTT
>-|TRBD2|TRBJ2-2|TRBV19
CASRPGLTNTGELFF
TGTGCCAGTAGACCGGGACTAACGAACACCGGGGAGCTGTTTTTT
>once|-|TRBJ1-6|TRBV7-9
CASSFLGAGGGGSPLHF
TGTGCCAGCAGCTTTTTGGGGGCCGGTGGCGGTGGATCACCCCTCCACTTT
>-|-|TRBJ2-3|TRBV7-2
CASSLVSLDTQYF
TGTGCCAGCAGCTTAGTTTCTCTTGATACGCAGTATTTT
>few|-|TRBJ1-2|TRBV7-2
CASSLWDAGGAGYGYTF
TGTGCCAGCAGCTTATGGGATGCCGGGGGCGCTGGCTATGGCTACACCTTC
>-|TRBD1|TRBJ1-1|TRBV9
CASSGERGLGAFF
TGTGCCAGCAGCGGAGAAAGGGGGCTCGGAGCTTTCTTT
>once|TRBD2|TRBJ2-7|TRBV10-2
CASSASGGEQYF
TGCGCCAGCAGTGCCTCGGGAGGCGAGCAGTACTTC
>-|-|TRBJ1-5|TRBV11-2
CASSFDRNNQPQHF
TGTGCCAGCAGCTTCGACAGGAACAATCAGCCCCAGCATTTT
>-|-|TRBJ1-1|TRBV27
CASSLSWSDTEAFF
TGTGCCAGCAGTTTATCCTGGAGTGACACTGAAGCTTTCTTT
>-|TRBD1|TRBJ2-2|TRBV5-6
CASSPGQGPGELFF
TGTGCCAGCAGCCCTGGACAGGGTCCCGGGGAGCTGTTTTTT